The 2 T cell receptor beta chains below were found in one sample sequenced in a study of T cells in Graves' hyperthyroidism and ophthalmopathy. RNA transcripts were the template for amplifying TCR beta CDR3 regions. Initially, a first-round RT-PCR of the TCR CDR3 employed the HTBI primer set. One entry per CDR3 protein results from TCRdb running MiXCR on the multiplex PCR reads. Of roughly 530,000 distinct CDR3 sequences listed, over 15% were seen once; the top ten hold roughly a sixth. The sequencing sample was made of blood. The receptors shown here come from a young woman with Graves' ophthalmopathy.

In this sample, this clonotype turned up many times. V is TRBV7-2 and J is TRBJ2-7; TRBD2 aligns across 7 bases. CDR3 size: 14 residues. The junction had 5 bases not matched to a gene; V was cut back by 6 bases and J by 0 bases. Germline values: CDR1 SGHTA, CDR2 FQGNSA. The CDR3 bases are TGTGCCAGCAGTCGCGGGGGTAGCTCCTACGAGCAGTACTTC. Translated: CASSRGGSSYEQYF.

The chain combines TRBV6-1 with TRBJ2-1; either TRBD1 or TRBD2 may supply D (5 bases each). Germline values: CDR1 MNHNS, CDR2 SASEGT. V lost 6 bases and J 6 bases, leaving 12 bases between the germline ends. This CDR3 is built from 13 residues. The CDR3 region is CASRLGDLNEQFF. The CDR3 region has the DNA TGTGCCAGCAGGTTAGGGGACCTCAATGAGCAGTTCTTC.